One sample yielded the 24 T cell receptor beta chains listed below, sequenced in a study of cytomegalovirus exposure and HLA in healthy donors. With 60 Vbeta and 13 Jbeta primers, the PCR was carried out. Profiling relied on immunoSEQ multiplex PCR, and the TCRdb table lists in-frame clones only, not all of them. The profile shows about 73,000 clones, 65% to 70% of them singletons. The sequenced sample consisted of PBMCs. The receptors come from a woman in her forties or fifties in good health and CMV-seropositive.

V and J are TRBV30 and TRBJ1-5; 7 nucleotides line up with TRBD1. J lost 0 bases, V lost 2 bases, and 4 bases had no gene match. Germline CDR1 is GTSNPN and CDR2 is SVGIG (reference sequence). The CDR3 extends over 15 amino acids. CDR3 residues: CAWSLGTASNQPQHF. CDR3 nucleotide sequence: TGTGCCTGGAGTCTGGGGACAGCTAGCAATCAGCCCCAGCATTTT.

The chain recombines TRBV2 with TRBJ1-4; TRBD1 aligns across 7 bases. The J segment lost 0 bases and the V segment lost 3 bases, leaving 7 bases of the junction unmatched. The V gene's germline CDR1 is SNHLY and CDR2 FYNNEI. The CDR3 has 17 amino acids. The CDR3 loop reads CASSDPGQPATNEKLFF. The DNA of the CDR3 is TGTGCCAGCAGTGATCCGGGACAGCCTGCAACTAATGAAAAACTGTTTTTT.

This chain joins TRBV6-1 and TRBJ2-3; no definite D call. Germline lookup yields CDR1 MNHNS and CDR2 SASEGT. The CDR3 is 12 residues long. V lost 3 bases to trimming and J lost 7 bases, with 8 bases between them. CDR3 loop: CASSDDGYTQYF. The CDR3 DNA sequence: TGTGCCAGCAGTGATGACGGGTATACGCAGTATTTT.

The genes are TRBV10-2 and TRBJ2-5; TRBD2 is a possible D gene (6 bases). The CDR3 is made up of 15 amino acids. CDR1 WSHSY and CDR2 SAAADI come from the germline V gene. The V end lost 4 bases, the J end lost 5 bases, and 17 bases lay between the germline ends. The CDR3 sequence is CASSAPASGRETQYF. DNA for the CDR3: TGCGCCAGCAGTGCCCCTGCCTCGGGGAGGGAGACCCAGTACTTC.

The J gene is TRBJ2-2, the V gene TRBV5-1; D remains ambiguous. Trimming took off 4 bases at V and 4 bases at J, with 8 bases between the two ends. Germline V gene data show CDR1 as SGHRS and CDR2 as YFSETQ. The CDR3 is 13 residues long. The CDR3 here is CASSSLSTGELFF. CDR3 in DNA: TGCGCCAGCAGCAGCTTGAGCACCGGGGAGCTGTTTTTT.

The chain is built from TRBV18 and TRBJ1-2; possible D gene TRBD1, 6 bases. The CDR3 contains 17 residues. V was clipped by 3 bases and J by 2 bases, with 19 bases between them. Germline CDR1 KGHSH, CDR2 LQKENI. The CDR3 sequence: CASSPETGEGWNYGYTF. DNA of the CDR3: TGTGCCAGCTCACCCGAGACAGGAGAGGGGTGGAACTATGGCTACACCTTC.

This clone is a singleton in its sample. One end of the junction does not line up with germline, which may come from a read error. The genes are TRBV7-9 and TRBJ2-1; D is undetermined. The germline V gene has CDR1 SEHNR and CDR2 FQNEAQ (reference sequence). This CDR3 is 15 amino acids long. The CDR3 sequence: CSSSSQSLSYNEQFF. For the CDR3, the DNA is TGTTCCAGCAGCTCCCAGTCTCTGTCCTACAATGAGCAGTTCTTC.

The genes are TRBV11-2 and TRBJ2-3, with 12 positions matching TRBD2. The CDR3 is 16 residues long. Germline lookup yields CDR1 SGHAT and CDR2 FQNNGV. Trimming took 1 base from V and 1 from J; bases not matched to a gene: 0. CDR3: CASSLGLAGGTDTQYF. The CDR3, as DNA: TGTGCCAGCAGCTTAGGACTAGCGGGGGGCACAGATACGCAGTATTTT.

This clone was detected only a few times. This rearrangement joins TRBV18 to TRBJ2-1; a possible D gene is TRBD1 (6 bases). Germline CDR1 KGHSH, CDR2 LQKENI. The CDR3 runs 18 residues. Trimming pared 2 bases from V and 4 bases from J, leaving 21 bases between. DNA for the CDR3: TGTGCCAGCTCACCAGGGGACATCAGTCACTTTCTTTACAATGAGCAGTTCTTC. As protein: CASSPGDISHFLYNEQFF.

The V and J genes are TRBV4-2 and TRBJ2-3; 11 positions agree with TRBD1. CDR3 length: 17 amino acids. Trimming at V came to 1 base and at J to 6 bases, leaving 9 bases not matched to a gene. The germline V gene encodes CDR1 LGHNA and CDR2 YNFKEQ. CDR3 in DNA: TGTGCCAGCAGCCAAGGCACCCCGGGACAGGGGGAGGATACGCAGTATTTT. This translates into CASSQGTPGQGEDTQYF.

This rearrangement joins TRBV5-5 to TRBJ1-6; D is possibly TRBD1 (6 bases). The CDR3 consists of 15 residues. The ends were cut back, 2 bases at V and 4 bases at J, with 10 bases in the middle. Germline values: CDR1 SGHKS, CDR2 YYEKEE (reference sequence). CDR3: CASSFGQGYNSPLHF. The CDR3 DNA reads as TGTGCCAGCAGCTTTGGCCAGGGGTATAATTCACCCCTCCACTTT.

This clone appeared a few times. The chain couples TRBV6-4 to TRBJ1-2; 12 positions agree with TRBD1. The germline gives CDR1 MRHNA, CDR2 SNTAGT. The ends lost 6 bases at V and 6 bases at J; junction bases unmatched: 5. The CDR3 runs to 14 residues. The CDR3 region has the DNA TGTGCCAGCAGCCAGGGACAGGGGGCGGATGGCTACACCTTC. It codes for CASSQGQGADGYTF.

The CDR3 DNA is TGTGCCAGCACCGAGACAGGCCACGAGACCCAGTACTTC. It translates to CASTETGHETQYF. V is TRBV6-5 and J is TRBJ2-5, with a tentative D call TRBD1 (6 bases). Germline CDR1 is MNHEY and CDR2 is SVGAGI. V gave up 7 bases and J gave up 5 bases, with 14 bases separating them. The CDR3 consists of 13 residues.

The J gene is TRBJ1-2, the V gene TRBV29-1; tentatively, D is TRBD1 (5 bases). Germline V lookup: CDR1 SQVTM, CDR2 ANQGSEA. CDR3 length: 13 amino acids. The V gene lost 3 bases and the J gene lost 3 bases, with 11 bases spanning the gap. The CDR3 bases are TGCAGCGTTGAGGGACTTACTGACTATGGCTACACCTTC. It codes for CSVEGLTDYGYTF.

This chain links TRBV2 with TRBJ1-1; D is undetermined. The CDR3 is 15 residues long. The germline V gene has CDR1 SNHLY and CDR2 FYNNEI. Trimming took 2 bases from V and 3 from J, leaving 13 bases between them. The CDR3 bases are TGTGCCAGCAGTGAAAGGCAGGCCGGGGACACTGAAGCTTTCTTT. It yields the protein CASSERQAGDTEAFF. Drawing the rest from reference TRBV2 and TRBJ1-1, the complete variable domain is EPEVTQTPSHQVTQMGQEVILRCVPISNHLYFYWYRQILGQKVEFLVSFYNNEISEKSEIFDDQFSVERPDGSNFTLKIRSTKLEDSAMYFCASSERQAGDTEAFFGQGTRLTVV.

The DNA for the CDR3 is TGCAGCGTTGAGCGGCACGCCCTTGAAAAACTGTTTTTT. As protein: CSVERHALEKLFF. The chain carries TRBV29-1 and TRBJ1-4; D is uncertain. The CDR3 totals 13 residues. CDR1 and CDR2 from the germline V gene are SQVTM and ANQGSEA. The ends were cut back, 3 bases at V and 7 bases at J, with 12 bases in the middle.

V and J are TRBV18 and TRBJ2-1; D may be TRBD1 (6 bases). The CDR3 runs 15 residues. Trimming cost V 3 bases and J 5 bases, with 14 bases left between them. CDR1 and CDR2 (germline): KGHSH, LQKENI. CDR3 sequence reads: CASSPVRDTNNEQFF. CDR3 DNA sequence: TGTGCCAGCTCACCTGTTCGGGACACCAACAATGAGCAGTTCTTC.

This clone showed up just once. The J gene is TRBJ2-1, the V gene TRBV6-6; 8 bases line up with TRBD1. The germline CDR1 and CDR2 sequences are MNHNY and SVGAGI (reference sequence). V shed 2 bases, J shed 7 bases, and the junction held 7 bases outside the gene matches. The CDR3 consists of 15 residues. The CDR3 is CASSYVDRVGNEQFF. The CDR3 DNA is TGTGCCAGCAGTTACGTGGACAGGGTTGGAAATGAGCAGTTCTTC.

This clone was detected once. The chain couples TRBV13 to TRBJ1-1, with no clear D. The CDR3 extends over 13 amino acids. Germline CDR1 and CDR2: PRHDT and FYEKMQ (reference sequence). V gave up 6 bases and J gave up 1 base, with 9 bases separating them. The CDR3, as DNA: TGTGCCAGCAGTTCCGGGAGGAACACTGAAGCTTTCTTT. Protein sequence: CASSSGRNTEAFF.

V usage is TRBV7-2 and J usage is TRBJ2-5; tentatively, D is TRBD2 (6 bases). This CDR3 has 14 residues. CDR1 and CDR2 from the germline V gene are SGHTA and FQGNSA. Trimming stripped 0 bases from V and 5 bases from J, with 10 bases between. The CDR3 sequence is CASSLAGGLETQYF. The CDR3 DNA reads TGTGCCAGCAGCTTAGCGGGGGGATTGGAGACCCAGTACTTC.

The gene calls are TRBV27 and TRBJ2-1, with D unresolved. Germline CDR1 MNHEY, CDR2 SMNVEV (reference sequence). This CDR3 has 11 amino acids. Trimming left V 3 bases short and J 6 bases short, with 3 bases between. Here the CDR3 reads CASSFGNEQFF. The CDR3 DNA sequence: TGTGCCAGCAGTTTCGGCAATGAGCAGTTCTTC.

The table lists this clone with a few counts. The chain combines TRBV29-1 with TRBJ2-3, with TRBD1 identical over 10 bases. This CDR3 is 17 amino acids long. Trimming at V came to 1 base and at J to 4 bases, leaving 11 bases not matched to a gene. The germline CDR1 and CDR2 sequences are SQVTM and ANQGSEA. In nucleotides, the CDR3 is TGCAGCGTTGAAGCGGGGGGGACAGGGGCGATCGCAGATACGCAGTATTTT. This sequence encodes CSVEAGGTGAIADTQYF.

The chain has TRBV5-8 and TRBJ2-7; 8 positions agree with TRBD2. The CDR3 contains 16 residues. Per the germline V gene, CDR1 is SGHTS and CDR2 is YDEGEE. V shed 0 bases, J shed 2 bases, and the junction held 7 bases outside the gene matches. As DNA, the CDR3 is TGTGCCAGCAGCTTGGGGGACGGGAGGGGTACCTACGAGCAGTACGTC. This translates into CASSLGDGRGTYEQYV.

The J gene is TRBJ1-1, the V gene TRBV14; TRBD1 matches at 7 bases. The length of the CDR3 is 14 residues. After removal of 3 bases from V and 8 bases from J, the junction contained 9 bases not matched to a gene. Germline CDR1 SGHDN, CDR2 FVKESK. CDR3 region: CASSHAPGTAEAFF. The CDR3, as DNA: TGTGCCAGCAGCCATGCCCCCGGGACAGCCGAAGCTTTCTTT.